This T cell receptor (beta chain) was sequenced in a study of blood T cell repertoires in COVID-19. Whole-study context: Italy, Spain and the United States were the sources of the convalescent and acute COVID-19 samples. Sources were T cells, B-cell-depleted T cells, or PBMCs; the material itself was cDNA or gDNA.

Original data processing: Amplification of reference gene primers provided the estimated nucleated cell counts. Data came from immunoSEQ multiplex PCR; TCRdb stores just in-frame clones and leaves some out. From that table come the V and J calls and clone size; the DNA was used to work out D and trimming. The sample holds a few hundred thousand clones, roughly 89% seen once. Trimming left V 7 bases short and J 4 bases short, with 17 bases between. From germline, CDR1 is MDHEN and CDR2 SYDVKM. CDR3 length equals 14 residues. The V and J genes are TRBV28 and TRBJ2-7; D possibly corresponds to TRBD2 (6 bases). This sequence was found in a man aged 55 to 70 who had recovered from COVID-19. The specimen was peripheral blood. The CDR3 loop reads CASMEGRGRYEQYF. The CDR3 nucleotides are TGTGCCAGCATGGAGGGAAGGGGTCGATACGAGCAGTACTTC.